A single T cell receptor (beta chain) is shown here with its context. This clone was detected only a few times. Its recognized antigen is unknown. Per-nucleotide qualities are absent, and no much larger clonotype sits a single base away. Other DNA variants within this sample encode the same CDR3. This sample's time point label indicates: baseline before first vaccination. Samples from vaccinated people were obtained from the UK trials COV001 and COV002, which included a single-blind randomized controlled phase 2/3 trial of AZD1222 (ChAdOx1 nCoV-19) in healthy adults. For TCRbeta chain sequencing, PBMC samples were collected from trial participants at day 0 and at day 28 after the second dose. The CDR3 regions of human TCRbeta chains were analyzed by immunosequencing. Regarding the original processing steps: Repertoire TCRs were matched against a reference library of SARS-CoV-2-specific TCRs generated with the MIRA antigen-specificity platform. Breadth was defined as the fraction of unique TCRs that were SARS-CoV-2-associated, and depth was defined as the fraction of total T cells that were SARS-CoV-2-associated. Using the MIRA data, every spike-specific TCR was mapped to the spike region that the TCR reacted to and assigned to either a CD4 or a CD8 class. Log10-transformed breadth and depth values were compared by one-way ANOVA with Sidak's multiple comparisons tests. This is the immuneACCESS table as TCRdb keeps it, with only in-frame sequences that have V and J called. A part of the clones is gone; compared with another copy, unresolved V genes explain less than half, and the rest is unexplained. V and J calls and clone size are given by that table; D and trimming were obtained from the DNA. In this sample the table shows roughly 170,000 clones, 85% to 90% of which occur a single time. Of the sample, less than 0.55% is held by the ten largest clones.

This sample was taken from a study of T cell responses to AZD1222 COVID-19 vaccine (TCRdb year 2021). About the full investigation: Because spike-specific TCR depth and breadth did not differ between the two schedules, AZD1222 recipients who got a second dose at roughly 4 weeks were pooled with those who got a second dose at roughly 12 weeks. A total of 230 or so trial participants underwent TCR sequencing, of whom some 210 received two doses of AZD1222 and some 26 received two doses of the MenACWY control vaccine. Enrollment into the trials was organized by age into subgroups of 18-55, 56-69 and 70-plus years, and those subgroups contained about 150, 27 and 61 TCR-sequenced participants, respectively. Broad study findings and their caveats: The vaccine-associated CD4 TCRs covered the entire spike protein, and the dominant responses fell in regions 160-218 and 743-854. Because no day 14 peak-response samples were available, the repertoires could be characterized only after the peak T cell response. Nearly half of unique spike-specific TCRs reportedly recognized epitopes outside regions mutated in the B.1.351 and B.1.1.7 variants. Conclusions about previously exposed vaccinees are limited, since just six AZD1222 recipients were seropositive for SARS-CoV-2 at baseline. After two AZD1222 doses, both the breadth and the depth of spike-specific TCRs were significantly higher than at day 0 and than in MenACWY recipients. Most participants were white British and females outnumbered males, and the authors suggested that clonal diversity may have been underestimated. In the small 56-69-year group, the increase in depth fell short of significance, most likely because of low power.

Measured from the cysteine to the phenylalanine, the CDR3 is 13 residues long. The sequence is cut down to CDR3 DNA, 39 bases in frame from base 1. CDR1 and CDR2, per the germline V gene, are MNHNS and SASEGT. The trim is 0 bases for V and 8 bases for J, with a gap of 7 bases between the germline ends. The chain employs TRBV6-1 and TRBJ1-4; TRBD1 could be the D gene, as 6 bases match. The source material was peripheral blood, sampled on day 0 of AZD1222 vaccination. The receptor was derived from an adult in good health. The CDR3 reads as follows: CASSEAGGEKLFF. The nucleotide sequence is TGTGCCAGCAGTGAAGCAGGGGGGGAAAAACTGTTTTTT.